The present TCR beta chain was sequenced within a study of T cells in Graves' hyperthyroidism and ophthalmopathy. Trimming stripped 2 bases from V and 3 bases from J, with 10 bases between. CDR3 length: 14 residues. RNA transcripts gave rise to amplified TCR beta CDR3 regions. Carried out on the TCR CDR3, a first-round RT-PCR used the HTBI primer set. Each CDR3 protein is one row after TCRdb ran MiXCR on the multiplex PCR reads. The table has approximately 710,000 distinct CDR3 sequences, 17% seen once. Study outcomes and limitations: Appearing also in blood were most of the thyroid clonotypes expanded above 0.001. Ophthalmopathy, which appeared later, was predicted by the model a median roughly 6.5 months before onset.

At least ten counts were recorded for this clonotype. Antigen unknown. For Graves' hyperthyroidism to be stable, ophthalmopathy could not progress within 18 months. Patients aged 18 to 65 had newly diagnosed hyperthyroidism lasting under 2 months. This TCR was recovered from a man aged 45 to 65 with Graves' hyperthyroidism. The sample comprised blood. The J gene is TRBJ1-1, the V gene TRBV12-3 or TRBV12-4; perhaps TRBD1 as D (5 bases). This CDR3 reads CASSLRGRYTEAFF. The CDR3 bases are TGTGCCAGCAGTTTACGGGGGAGATACACTGAAGCTTTCTTT.